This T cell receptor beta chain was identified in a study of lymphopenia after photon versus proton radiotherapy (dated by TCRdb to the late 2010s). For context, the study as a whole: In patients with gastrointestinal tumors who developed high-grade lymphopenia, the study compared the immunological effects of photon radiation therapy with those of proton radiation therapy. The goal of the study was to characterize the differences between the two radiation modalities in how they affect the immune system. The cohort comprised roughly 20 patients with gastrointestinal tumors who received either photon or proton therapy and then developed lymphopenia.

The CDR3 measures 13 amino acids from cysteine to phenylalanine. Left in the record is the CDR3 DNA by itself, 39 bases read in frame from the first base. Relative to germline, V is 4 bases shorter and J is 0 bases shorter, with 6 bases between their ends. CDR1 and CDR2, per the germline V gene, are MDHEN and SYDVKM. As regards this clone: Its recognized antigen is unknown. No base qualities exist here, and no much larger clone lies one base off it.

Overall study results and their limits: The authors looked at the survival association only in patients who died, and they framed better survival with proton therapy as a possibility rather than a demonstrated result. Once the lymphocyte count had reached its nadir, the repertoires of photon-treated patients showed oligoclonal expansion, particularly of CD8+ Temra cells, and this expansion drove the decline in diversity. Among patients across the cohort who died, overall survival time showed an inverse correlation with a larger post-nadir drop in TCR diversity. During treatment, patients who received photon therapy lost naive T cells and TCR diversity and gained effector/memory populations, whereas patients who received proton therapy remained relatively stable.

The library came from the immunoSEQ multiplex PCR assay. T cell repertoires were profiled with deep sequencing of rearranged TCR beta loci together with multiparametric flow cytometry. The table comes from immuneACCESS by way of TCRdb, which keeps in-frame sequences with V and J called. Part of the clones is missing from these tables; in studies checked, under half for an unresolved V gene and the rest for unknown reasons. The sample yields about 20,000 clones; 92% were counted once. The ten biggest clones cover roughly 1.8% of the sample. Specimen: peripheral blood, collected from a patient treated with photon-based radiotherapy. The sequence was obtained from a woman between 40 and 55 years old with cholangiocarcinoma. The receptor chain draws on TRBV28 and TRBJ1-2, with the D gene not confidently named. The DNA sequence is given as TGTGCCAGCAGTTCTGAGGCTAACTATGGCTACACCTTC. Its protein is CASSSEANYGYTF.